A selection of T cell receptor beta chains follows, all from one sample in a study of T cells after yellow fever vaccination. One entry per CDR3 protein, called by TCRdb with MiXCR from the 5' RACE reads. There are 350,000 to 450,000 distinct CDR3 sequences in the sample; 18% occur only once, and 15% to 20% lies in the top ten. The sample was PBMCs, taken before the yellow fever booster vaccination. The origin of the receptors is a man younger than 30 who received the YFV17D yellow fever vaccine. CDR3s leave out the opening cysteine and the closing phenylalanine or tryptophan.

CDR3aa	v_gene	j_gene
ASSLLGRTDQPQH	TRBV7-2	TRBJ1-5
ASTRSDYEQY	TRBV6-2/TRBV6-3	TRBJ2-7
ASRQGAEKLF	TRBV6-5	TRBJ1-4
ASSLSMAGGYNEQF	TRBV27	TRBJ2-1
SVSGTSGTDTQY	TRBV29-1	TRBJ2-3
ASSVSPGTLETQY	TRBV9	TRBJ2-5
SARDSGGWNTEAF	TRBV20-1	TRBJ1-1
ASSQGTVVGYT	TRBV5-1	TRBJ1-2
ASSYSLAGGWETQY	TRBV6-6	TRBJ2-5
ASSLSGTGARSF	TRBV27	TRBJ1-1
ASSLARRAGNGYT	TRBV7-2	TRBJ1-2
ASSYLTDGGYEQY	TRBV6-2/TRBV6-3	TRBJ2-7
ASRQLPRDRESNEQF	TRBV5-4	TRBJ2-1
ASSLGPGQQYEQY	TRBV5-1	TRBJ2-7
ASSAGTGRQETQY	TRBV9	TRBJ2-5
ASRPASGQGARGTEAF	TRBV25-1	TRBJ1-1
ASSTAPTGAYEQY	TRBV6-5	TRBJ2-7